This paragraph covers one T cell receptor (beta chain) sequence. Authors' data handling: Nucleated cell counts were estimated from reference gene primer amplification. Repertoires were generated with immunoSEQ multiplex PCR, while TCRdb's copy carries only in-frame clones and drops some. That table supplies the V and J calls and clone size; D and trimming were determined from the DNA. The profile covers over 250,000 clones, with over 75% appearing a single time and roughly 13% taken by the ten largest. The data are from a study of blood T cell repertoires in COVID-19. Background on the study: There were acute and convalescent COVID-19 samples, and they came from the United States, Italy and Spain.

The CDR3 is 17 residues long. Germline assignment: CDR1 SGHNT and CDR2 YYREEE (reference sequence). The J segment lost 5 bases and the V segment lost 1 base, leaving 11 bases of the junction unmatched. Input material: peripheral blood. The TCR was taken from a human donor in a cohort sampled during active COVID-19. The chain combines TRBV5-4 with TRBJ2-1, with 8 bases that match TRBD2. The CDR3 bases are TGTGCCAGCAGCTTGAAGACGGGAGGGCCAAAGGACAATGAGCAGTTCTTC. This encodes CASSLKTGGPKDNEQFF. Filled out from reference TRBV5-4 and TRBJ2-1, the complete variable domain reads ETGVTQSPTHLIKTRGQQVTLRCSSQSGHNTVSWYQQALGQGPQFIFQYYREEENGRGNFPPRFSGLQFPNYSSELNVNALELDDSALYLCASSLKTGGPKDNEQFFGPGTRLTVL.